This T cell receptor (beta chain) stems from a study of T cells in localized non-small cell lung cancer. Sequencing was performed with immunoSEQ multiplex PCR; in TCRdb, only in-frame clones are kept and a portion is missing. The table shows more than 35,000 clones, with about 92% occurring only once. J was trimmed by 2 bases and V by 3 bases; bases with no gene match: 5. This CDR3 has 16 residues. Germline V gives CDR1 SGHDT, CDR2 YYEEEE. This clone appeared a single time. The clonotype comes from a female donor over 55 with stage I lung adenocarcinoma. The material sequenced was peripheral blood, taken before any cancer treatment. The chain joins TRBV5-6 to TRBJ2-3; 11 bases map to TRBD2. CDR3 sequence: CASSSEGLAVTDTQYF. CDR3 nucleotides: TGTGCCAGCAGCTCGGAGGGACTAGCGGTCACAGATACGCAGTATTTT. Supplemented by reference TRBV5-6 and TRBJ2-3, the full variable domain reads DAGVTQSPTHLIKTRGQQVTLRCSPKSGHDTVSWYQQALGQGPQFIFQYYEEEERQRGNFPDRFSGHQFPNYSSELNVNALLLGDSALYLCASSSEGLAVTDTQYFGPGTRLTVL.